Following are 5 T cell receptor beta chains from one sample sequenced in a study of T-cell reconstitution after alpha-beta-depleted transplantation in children. Preparation of the TCRbeta library used unique molecular identifiers. TCRdb reanalysed the PCR reads using MiXCR and keeps one entry per CDR3 protein. The sample consists of roughly 500,000 distinct CDR3 sequences, about 10% of them appearing once. The specimen was PBMCs, collected before TCRalphabeta/CD19-depleted stem cell transplant. These receptors all come from a child aged 2 to 15 with inherited bone marrow failure, due to receive a stem cell transplant.

This clonotype was counted at least ten times. The V and J genes are TRBV20-1 and TRBJ1-6, with D perhaps TRBD1 (5 bases). Per germline, CDR1 DFQATT and CDR2 SNEGSKA (reference sequence). V was shortened by 0 bases and J by 8 bases, with 14 bases between the two germline ends. The CDR3 is 15 residues long. The CDR3 here is CSAREGVQTDSPLHF. For the CDR3, the DNA is TGCAGTGCTAGAGAGGGCGTTCAGACAGATTCACCCCTCCACTTT.

This clonotype was seen ten or more times. The J gene is TRBJ1-5, the V gene TRBV7-6; no clear D gene. V shed 2 bases and J shed 4 bases, with 6 bases lying between them. Germline lookup yields CDR1 SGHVS and CDR2 FNYEAQ. This CDR3 has 13 residues. The CDR3 is CASSLHRNQPQHF. CDR3 DNA sequence: TGTGCCAGCAGCTTACACAGAAATCAGCCCCAGCATTTT.

This clonotype was seen repeatedly, ten times or more. The chain recombines TRBV12-3 or TRBV12-4 with TRBJ1-1; D is uncertain. V lost 3 bases and J lost 8, with 16 bases in between. This CDR3 spans 14 amino acids. The CDR3 loop reads CASSLVLGPDEAFF. The CDR3, as DNA: TGTGCCAGCAGTTTGGTCTTAGGACCCGACGAAGCTTTCTTT.

This clonotype showed up many times. The chain uses TRBV12-3 or TRBV12-4 and TRBJ2-7; 7 bases line up with TRBD1. V lost 5 bases to trimming and J lost 1 base; unmatched junction nucleotides: 8. This CDR3 contains 15 residues. This CDR3 reads CASSLQGQSSYEQYF. As DNA, the CDR3 is TGTGCCAGCAGTCTACAGGGACAGAGTTCCTACGAGCAGTACTTC.

This clonotype was recorded only once. This clone may be a read error of a much larger clone one base away. The chain has TRBV5-5 and TRBJ2-2, with TRBD1 matching over 9 bases. Germline V gives CDR1 SGHKS, CDR2 YYEKEE (reference sequence). This CDR3 is 15 amino acids long. The CDR3 spells CASSYGTGYTGVLFF. The CDR3, as DNA: TGTGCCAGCAGCTATGGGACAGGGTACACCGGGGTGCTGTTTTTT.